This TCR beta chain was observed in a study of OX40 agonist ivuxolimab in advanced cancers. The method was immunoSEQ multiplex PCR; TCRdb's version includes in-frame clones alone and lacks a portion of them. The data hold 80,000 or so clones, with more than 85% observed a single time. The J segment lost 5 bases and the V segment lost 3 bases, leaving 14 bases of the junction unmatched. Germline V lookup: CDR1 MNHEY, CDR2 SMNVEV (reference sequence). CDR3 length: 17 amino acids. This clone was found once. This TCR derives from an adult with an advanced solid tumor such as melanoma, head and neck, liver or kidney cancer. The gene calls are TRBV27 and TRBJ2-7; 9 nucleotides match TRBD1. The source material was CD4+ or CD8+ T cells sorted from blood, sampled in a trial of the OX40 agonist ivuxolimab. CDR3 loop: CASSFIRPQGAPHEQYF. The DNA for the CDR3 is TGTGCCAGCAGTTTTATTCGTCCACAGGGGGCGCCCCACGAGCAGTACTTC.